Here is one T cell receptor (beta chain) with its context. Its antigen target is currently unknown. No per-base quality is available; no much larger clone lies one base away. The donors were about 40 Caucasian individuals from Russia, aged roughly 6 to 95 years, who were systemically healthy. Roughly 10 milliliters of peripheral blood were drawn from each donor into EDTA-treated Vacutainer tubes. Ficoll-Paque density-gradient centrifugation was used to isolate PBMCs, with at least 7 million obtained per sample. Total RNA, at least 6 micrograms per sample, was extracted from PBMCs with Trizol reagent. For every donor, flow cytometry on a PBMC aliquot measured the percentage of naive CD45RAhigh/CD27high T cells. The data were taken from a study of blood T cells in healthy people across ages (dated by TCRdb to 2015 to 2017). General notes on the study: Template switching captured roughly one uniquely barcoded TCR beta cDNA molecule per two T cells in model experiments. For two donors (one aged 18 to 30 and one aged 80 or older), the study analyzed two additional independent replicas of 1 million unique cDNA reads from the same blood draw. To avoid experimental bias, donors of different ages were randomly spread across the sequencing lanes. Age-related changes in TCR beta repertoire diversity were measured in the study by deep sequencing normalized with unique cDNA molecular identifiers. Donors were grouped into four age groups: young (average roughly 16 years), middle-aged (around 39), aged (around 66) and long-lived (82). Study-wide conclusions, independent of this receptor: Observed TCR beta diversity correlated strongly with the percentage of naive T cells measured by flow cytometry. Because the CMV infection status of the donors was unknown, age-related changes in expanded clonotypes may potentially have been confounded. Estimates of total diversity based on one million sequenced T cells were considered lower bounds and underestimates. Compared with the aged group, the long-lived group had more naive CD4+ T cells, fewer expanded clones and increased TCR diversity, suggesting age selection. As age increased, observed TCR beta diversity per million T cells dropped in a roughly linear way, and a significant reduction was already evident by age 40. Since profiling was done on bulk unsorted PBMCs, naive and antigen-experienced compartments could not be conclusively compared.

Library preparation used 5' RACE. TCRdb lists the instrument as Illumina HiSeq 2500. A second roughly 6 to 12 cycle PCR used a sample-barcoded 5' primer and a J-beta primer mix. A unique molecular identifier was introduced onto each TCR beta cDNA molecule by a template-switch 5' adaptor carrying 12 random nucleotides. At least 3 million CDR3-containing paired-end reads were obtained from each sample. The Mint cDNA synthesis kit, primed by a TRBC-specific oligonucleotide, was used to synthesize first-strand cDNA from all RNA. After uracil-DNA glycosylase treatment, a first 18-cycle PCR used universal primers M1SS and BC2_uni_R on all cDNA. Per the source publication's procedure: Each sample was normalized by randomly selecting 1 million high-quality reads, each carrying a distinct molecular identifier. Reads sharing molecular identifiers were discarded rather than binned into consensus sequences. CDR3 identification, clonotype clustering and error correction used MiTCR with a Q25 quality threshold and the strictest error-elimination algorithm. A nonparametric unseen species model using Euler transformation provided a lower-bound estimate of total TCR beta diversity. The public reads were quality trimmed at Q25 with fastp and then assembled into clones with MiXCR by TCRdb, keeping productive beta chains. All rows with the same CDR3 protein become a single entry with the most common DNA and genes. TCRdb's processing, not the authors' own work, is the source of the V and J calls. The sample table contains fewer than 1.5 million distinct CDR3 sequences; only one count was recorded for roughly 40% of them. Jointly, the top ten make up 7.9% of the sample.

The CDR3 runs 15 residues from the cysteine to the phenylalanine. The DNA shown is the 45-base CDR3, in frame from base 1. Trimming at the junction amounts to 2 bases on V and 7 bases on J, and the germline ends lie 18 bases apart. CDR1 and CDR2 were assigned from the germline V gene as MNHEY and SVGAGI. The TCR sequence derives from a woman aged 18-29 years in good health. Sequenced material: blood. This chain joins TRBV6-5 to TRBJ2-7, with the D gene call left open. Here is the DNA: TGTGCCAGCAGTTACAAAGCCACACAGTATAATGAGCAGTACTTC. Translated, it reads CASSYKATQYNEQYF.